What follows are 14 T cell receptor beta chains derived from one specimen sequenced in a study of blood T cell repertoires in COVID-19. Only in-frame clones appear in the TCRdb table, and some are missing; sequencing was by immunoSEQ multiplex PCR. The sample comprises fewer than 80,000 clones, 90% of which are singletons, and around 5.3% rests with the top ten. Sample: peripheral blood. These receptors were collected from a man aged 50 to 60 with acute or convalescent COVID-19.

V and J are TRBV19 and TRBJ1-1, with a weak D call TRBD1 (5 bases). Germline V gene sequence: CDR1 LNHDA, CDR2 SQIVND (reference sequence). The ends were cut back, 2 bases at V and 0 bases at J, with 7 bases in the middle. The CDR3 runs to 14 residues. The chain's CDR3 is CASSIQGMNTEAFF. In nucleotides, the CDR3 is TGTGCCAGTAGTATACAGGGAATGAACACTGAAGCTTTCTTT.

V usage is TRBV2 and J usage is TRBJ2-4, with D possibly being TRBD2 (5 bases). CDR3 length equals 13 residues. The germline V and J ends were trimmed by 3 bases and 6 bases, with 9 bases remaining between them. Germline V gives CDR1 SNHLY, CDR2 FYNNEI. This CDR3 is CASSDGGGNIQYF. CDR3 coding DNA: TGTGCCAGCAGTGACGGAGGAGGAAACATTCAGTACTTC.

As DNA, the CDR3 is TGTGCCAGCAGCTTCACTCCTTTCACCGGGGAGCTGTTTTTT. As protein: CASSFTPFTGELFF. J is TRBJ2-2 and V is TRBV11-2; D is undetermined. The CDR3 has 14 amino acids. Germline lookup yields CDR1 SGHAT and CDR2 FQNNGV. The V gene lost 3 bases and the J gene lost 4 bases, with 9 bases spanning the gap.

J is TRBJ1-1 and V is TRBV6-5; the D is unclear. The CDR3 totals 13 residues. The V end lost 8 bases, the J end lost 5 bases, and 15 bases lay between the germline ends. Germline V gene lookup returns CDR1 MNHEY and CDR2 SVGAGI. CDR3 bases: TGTGCCAGCTCCCATGCGGCCAGTACTGAAGCTTTCTTT. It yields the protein CASSHAASTEAFF.

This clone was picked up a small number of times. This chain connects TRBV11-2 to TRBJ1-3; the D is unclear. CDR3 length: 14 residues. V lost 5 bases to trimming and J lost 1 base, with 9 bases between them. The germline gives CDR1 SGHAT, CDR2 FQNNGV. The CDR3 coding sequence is TGTGCCAGCAGCGGCACCAAATCTGGAAACACCATATATTTT. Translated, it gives CASSGTKSGNTIYF.

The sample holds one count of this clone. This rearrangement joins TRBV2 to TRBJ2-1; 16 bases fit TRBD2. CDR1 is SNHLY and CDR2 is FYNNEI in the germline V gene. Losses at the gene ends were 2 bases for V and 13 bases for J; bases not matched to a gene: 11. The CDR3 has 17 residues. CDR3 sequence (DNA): TGTGCCAGCAGTGAAAGTGAATTGGGACTAGCGGGAGGGGGTCAGTTCTTC. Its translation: CASSESELGLAGGGQFF.

The CDR3 loop is CASSRTSGGGDNEQFF. In DNA form, the CDR3 reads TGTGCCAGCAGTCGGACTAGCGGAGGGGGGGACAATGAGCAGTTCTTC. V usage is TRBV9 and J usage is TRBJ2-1; TRBD2 matches 10 bases. This CDR3 spans 16 amino acids. V lost 5 bases to trimming and J lost 5 bases; unmatched junction nucleotides: 10. CDR1 is SGDLS, CDR2 YYNGEE, per germline.

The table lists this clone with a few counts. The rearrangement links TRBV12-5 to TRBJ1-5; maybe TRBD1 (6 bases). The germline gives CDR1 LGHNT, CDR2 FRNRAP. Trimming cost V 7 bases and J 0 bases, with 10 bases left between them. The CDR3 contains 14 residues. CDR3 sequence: CASADSYSNQPQHF. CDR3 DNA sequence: TGTGCTAGTGCGGACAGCTATAGCAATCAGCCCCAGCATTTT.

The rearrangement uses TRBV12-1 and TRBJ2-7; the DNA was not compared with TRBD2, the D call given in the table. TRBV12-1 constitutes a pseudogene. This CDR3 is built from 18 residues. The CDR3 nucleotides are TGTGCCAGCTCGACCTACTTAGCCTCTAGCGGGAGTCCCTACGAGCAGTACTTC. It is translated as CASSTYLASSGSPYEQYF.

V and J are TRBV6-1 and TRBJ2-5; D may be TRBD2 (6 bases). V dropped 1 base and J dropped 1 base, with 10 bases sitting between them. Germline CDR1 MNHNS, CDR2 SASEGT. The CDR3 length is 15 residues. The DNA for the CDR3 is TGTGCCAGCAGTGAAGAGGCGGGGCCCCAAGAGACCCAGTACTTC. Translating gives CASSEEAGPQETQYF.

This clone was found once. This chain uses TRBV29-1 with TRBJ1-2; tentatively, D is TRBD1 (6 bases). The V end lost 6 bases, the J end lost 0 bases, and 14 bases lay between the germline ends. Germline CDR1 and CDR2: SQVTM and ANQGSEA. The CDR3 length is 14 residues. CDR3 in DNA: TGCAGCGTAGCCGGGAAGGGGGCTAACTATGGCTACACCTTC. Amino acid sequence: CSVAGKGANYGYTF.

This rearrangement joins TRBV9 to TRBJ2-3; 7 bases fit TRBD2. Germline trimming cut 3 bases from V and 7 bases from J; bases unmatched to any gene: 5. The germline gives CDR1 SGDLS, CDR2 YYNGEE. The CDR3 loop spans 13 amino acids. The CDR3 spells CASSAAGTYTQYF. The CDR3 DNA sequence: TGTGCCAGCAGCGCAGCGGGGACTTATACGCAGTATTTT. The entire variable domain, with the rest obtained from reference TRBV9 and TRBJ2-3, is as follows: DSGVTQTPKHLITATGQRVTLRCSPRSGDLSVYWYQQSLDQGLQFLIQYYNGEERAKGNILERFSAQQFPDLHSELNLSSLELGDSALYFCASSAAGTYTQYFGPGTRLTVL.

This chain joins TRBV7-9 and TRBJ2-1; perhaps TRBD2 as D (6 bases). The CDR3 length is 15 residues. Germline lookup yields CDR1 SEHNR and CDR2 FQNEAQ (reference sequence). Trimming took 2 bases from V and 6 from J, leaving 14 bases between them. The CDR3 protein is CASSLNGRGANEQFF. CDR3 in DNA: TGTGCCAGCAGCTTAAACGGGAGAGGGGCCAATGAGCAGTTCTTC.

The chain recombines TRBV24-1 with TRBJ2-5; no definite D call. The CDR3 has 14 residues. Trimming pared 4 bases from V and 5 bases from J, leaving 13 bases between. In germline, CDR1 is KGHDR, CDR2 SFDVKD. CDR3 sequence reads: CATSDPSGFETQYF. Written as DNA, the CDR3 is TGTGCCACCAGTGACCCTTCTGGCTTTGAGACCCAGTACTTC.